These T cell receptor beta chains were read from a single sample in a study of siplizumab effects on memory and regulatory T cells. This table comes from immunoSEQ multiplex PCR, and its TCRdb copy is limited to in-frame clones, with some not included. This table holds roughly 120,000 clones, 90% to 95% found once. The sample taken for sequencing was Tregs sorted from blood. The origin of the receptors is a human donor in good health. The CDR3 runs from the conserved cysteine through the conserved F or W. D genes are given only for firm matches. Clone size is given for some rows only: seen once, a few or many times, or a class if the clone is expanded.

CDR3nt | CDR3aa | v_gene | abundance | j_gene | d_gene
TGTGCCATCACTCCGGACACGAGCTATGGCTACACCTTC | CAITPDTSYGYTF | TRBV10-3 | once | TRBJ1-2 | .
TGTGCCAGTAGTGGTCGTTTGGCCGGGGAGCTGTTTTTT | CASSGRLAGELFF | TRBV19 | . | TRBJ2-2 | .
TGTGCCACCAGCAGAGATTCTGTGGGCGGCTACACCTTC | CATSRDSVGGYTF | TRBV15 | . | TRBJ1-2 | .
TGTGCCACCAGCAGAGCCGGGGGTAATCAGCCCCAGCATTTT | CATSRAGGNQPQHF | TRBV15 | . | TRBJ1-5 | .
TGTGCCAGCAGCCAAAACAGGGCTCAGCCCCAGCATTTT | CASSQNRAQPQHF | TRBV14 | . | TRBJ1-5 | .
TGTGCCAGCAGCTTAGGGGCGAACACTGAAGCTTTCTTT | CASSLGANTEAFF | TRBV7-9 | . | TRBJ1-1 | .
TGTGCCAGCAGTATTACAGCTTACTATGGCTACACCTTC | CASSITAYYGYTF | TRBV6-1 | few | TRBJ1-2 | .
TGCGCCAGCAGCGGCCGGGGCTACGAGCAGTACTTC | CASSGRGYEQYF | TRBV5-1 | once | TRBJ2-7 | .
TGTGCCAGCAGCTCGCCGGGACAGGCAAGGGAGAACTATGGCTACACCTTC | CASSSPGQARENYGYTF | TRBV7-2 | . | TRBJ1-2 | TRBD1
TGCGCCAGCAGCTTGTCGCACACCGGGGAGCTGTTTTTT | CASSLSHTGELFF | TRBV5-1 | . | TRBJ2-2 | .
TGTGCCAGCAGCTTGGCCGCAGGGGTTCCCTATGGCTACACCTTC | CASSLAAGVPYGYTF | TRBV5-5 | . | TRBJ1-2 | .
TGTGCTAGTGGTTTGGTAGGATTCACAGATACGCAGTATTTT | CASGLVGFTDTQYF | TRBV12-5 | . | TRBJ2-3 | .
TGTGCCAGCAGGAATAGCGCCAAGCCAGATACGCAGTATTTT | CASRNSAKPDTQYF | TRBV2 | . | TRBJ2-3 | .
TGTGCCAGTAGTATTGACAGCACAGGTACGCAGTATTTT | CASSIDSTGTQYF | TRBV19 | . | TRBJ2-3 | .
TGTGCCAGCAGCTTAGGCCTTTCCGGGGGTGCCAGAATTTACAATGAGCAGTTCTTC | CASSLGLSGGARIYNEQFF | TRBV13 | . | TRBJ2-1 | .
TGTGCCAGCAGCTCACACCTTGGGGGCAGGGAAAAACTGTTTTTT | CASSSHLGGREKLFF | TRBV7-2 | . | TRBJ1-4 | .
TGTGCCAGCAGCTTGAACGTTGGGGCCGTCACAGATACGCAGTATTTT | CASSLNVGAVTDTQYF | TRBV7-9 | once | TRBJ2-3 | .
TGTGCCAGCAGCAAGAACGGGGGGTCCATGAACACTGAAGCTTTCTTT | CASSKNGGSMNTEAFF | TRBV5-4 | . | TRBJ1-1 | .
TGTGCCACCAGCAGACAGGAGCAAGAGACCCAGTACTTC | CATSRQEQETQYF | TRBV15 | once | TRBJ2-5 | .
TGCGCCAGCAGCTTGGAGGCCGGGGGCGAGCAGTACTTC | CASSLEAGGEQYF | TRBV5-1 | . | TRBJ2-7 | .
TGTGCCAGCAGTGAAGCGCTTCATGGGGGCGCGGGGCAGCCCCAGCATTTT | CASSEALHGGAGQPQHF | TRBV6-1 | . | TRBJ1-5 | .
TGTGCCAGCAGCTCCCCTCGGACTAGCGGGACCAATGAGCAGTTCTTC | CASSSPRTSGTNEQFF | TRBV9 | . | TRBJ2-1 | TRBD2
TGTGCCAGCAGCTTTTCGCGGGGGAGGTCAGATACGCAGTATTTT | CASSFSRGRSDTQYF | TRBV5-4 | few | TRBJ2-3 | TRBD2
TGTGCCAGCTCGCCACAGGGGTTCACAGATACGCAGTATTTT | CASSPQGFTDTQYF | TRBV18 | . | TRBJ2-3 | TRBD1
TGTGCCAGCAGCTTAGCGCGAGTAGCGGACGAGCAGTACTTC | CASSLARVADEQYF | TRBV7-9 | . | TRBJ2-7 | .
TGTGCCAGCGACAGGGTTTACAATGAGCAGTTCTTC | CASDRVYNEQFF | TRBV2 | . | TRBJ2-1 | TRBD1
TGTGCCAGTAGTATAGCTTTGGGACCGAAGACCCAGTACTTC | CASSIALGPKTQYF | TRBV19 | . | TRBJ2-5 | .